These T cell receptor beta chains were read from a single sample in a study of memory CD4+ T cells and cytomegalovirus serostatus. This table comes from immunoSEQ multiplex PCR, and its TCRdb copy is limited to in-frame clones, with some not included. The table shows around 99,000 clones, with roughly 80% occurring only once. What was sequenced was memory CD4+ T cells from blood. Every receptor here comes from an adult in good health and CMV-seropositive. Both conserved end residues are part of each CDR3. D genes are given only for firm matches. Size values are once, few and many counts, or a class for expanded clones, and some rows have none.

clone_size	v_call	j_call	d_call	cdr3_aa	cdr3_nt
few	TRBV5-1	TRBJ1-1	TRBD1	CASSLADRGGTEAFF	TGCGCCAGCAGCTTGGCCGACAGGGGGGGCACTGAAGCTTTCTTT
.	TRBV5-1	TRBJ2-3	.	CASSRGREDTQYF	TGCGCCAGCAGCAGGGGGCGGGAGGATACGCAGTATTTT
.	TRBV4-3	TRBJ2-2	.	CASSQDRGELFF	TGCGCCAGCAGCCAAGATAGGGGGGAGCTGTTTTTT
.	TRBV28	TRBJ2-5	TRBD1	CASSSADRAGETQYF	TGTGCCAGCAGTTCCGCGGACAGGGCTGGCGAGACCCAGTACTTC
.	TRBV4-2	TRBJ1-1	.	CASSQDYEGEAFF	TGTGCCAGCAGCCAAGATTACGAAGGAGAAGCTTTCTTT
.	TRBV29-1	TRBJ2-5	.	CSVRGTPRRGETQYF	TGCAGCGTCAGAGGGACTCCCCGGCGTGGGGAGACCCAGTACTTC
.	TRBV7-2	TRBJ2-2	.	CASSLALAGELFF	TGTGCCAGCAGCTTAGCTCTGGCCGGGGAGCTGTTTTTT
.	TRBV7-2	TRBJ2-1	TRBD1	CASSFGTVPYNEQFF	TGTGCCAGCAGCTTCGGGACAGTCCCCTACAATGAGCAGTTCTTC
.	TRBV2	TRBJ2-3	.	CASSGLDSTQYF	TGTGCCAGCAGCGGACTTGATAGTACGCAGTATTTT
.	TRBV4-1	TRBJ2-3	.	CASSQGARDTQYF	TGCGCCAGCAGCCAAGGGGCGCGGGATACGCAGTATTTT
.	TRBV6-5	TRBJ1-1	.	CASSSLGGGNTEAFF	TGTGCCAGCAGTTCCCTAGGCGGGGGAAATACTGAAGCTTTCTTT
.	TRBV7-8	TRBJ2-5	TRBD2	CASSSGGQETQYF	TGTGCCAGCAGCTCGGGGGGCCAAGAGACCCAGTACTTC
few	TRBV7-9	TRBJ1-1	TRBD1	CASSLATGKDTEAFF	TGTGCCAGCAGCTTAGCGACAGGGAAGGACACTGAAGCTTTCTTT
.	TRBV7-3	TRBJ2-3	.	CASSLVVGGTDTQYF	TGTGCCAGCAGCTTAGTTGTGGGCGGCACAGATACGCAGTATTTT
.	TRBV19	TRBJ2-7	TRBD1	CASSFQTGSHEQYF	TGTGCCAGTAGTTTCCAGACAGGGAGCCACGAGCAGTACTTC
.	TRBV5-1	TRBJ2-6	.	CASSLAAGGANVLTF	TGCGCCAGCAGCTTGGCAGCAGGAGGGGCCAACGTCCTGACTTTC
.	TRBV7-8	TRBJ2-4	TRBD1	CASSPRDRGLGKNIQYF	TGTGCCAGCAGCCCCCGGGACAGAGGTTTAGGCAAAAACATTCAGTACTTC
once	TRBV11-2	TRBJ2-7	.	CASSFQSISYEQYF	TGTGCCAGCAGCTTTCAGAGCATCTCCTACGAGCAGTACTTC
.	TRBV5-4	TRBJ2-7	TRBD1	CASSPLTGFEQYF	TGTGCCAGCAGCCCGTTGACAGGGTTCGAGCAGTACTTC
.	TRBV7-2	TRBJ2-7	TRBD1	CASSLRTGGQTYEQYF	TGTGCCAGCAGCCTTCGTACAGGGGGCCAAACCTACGAGCAGTACTTC
.	TRBV28	TRBJ2-1	TRBD1	CASSSGTGGYNEQFF	TGTGCCAGCAGCAGCGGGACAGGGGGCTACAATGAGCAGTTCTTC
.	TRBV11-2	TRBJ1-1	TRBD1	CASRRRQGANEDTEAFF	TGTGCCAGCAGAAGAAGACAGGGGGCAAATGAGGACACTGAAGCTTTCTTT
.	TRBV7-2	TRBJ2-5	.	CASSEQETQYF	TGTGCCAGCAGCGAGCAAGAGACCCAGTACTTC
.	TRBV4-1	TRBJ2-6	.	CASSPPGPGANVLTF	TGCGCCAGCAGCCCCCCCGGCCCTGGGGCCAACGTCCTGACTTTC
.	TRBV28	TRBJ2-2	TRBD2	CASSPLTVGLVAGELFF	TGTGCCAGCAGTCCGCTAACCGTGGGACTAGTCGCCGGGGAGCTGTTTTTT
.	TRBV19	TRBJ2-1	TRBD1	CASSLGTGVYNEQFF	TGTGCCAGTAGTCTGGGGACAGGAGTATACAATGAGCAGTTCTTC
.	TRBV4-1	TRBJ2-2	.	CASSLSRGELFF	TGCGCCAGCAGCCTATCCCGCGGGGAGCTGTTTTTT
.	TRBV11-2	TRBJ2-5	.	CASSLVWETQYF	TGTGCCAGCAGCTTAGTATGGGAGACCCAGTACTTC
.	TRBV11-2	TRBJ2-1	.	CASSLRGQSDEQFF	TGTGCCAGCAGCTTAAGGGGCCAGTCGGATGAGCAGTTCTTC
.	TRBV18	TRBJ2-2	TRBD1	CASSPPRTGTDTGELFF	TGTGCCAGCTCACCACCCCGGACAGGAACAGACACCGGGGAGCTGTTTTTT
once	TRBV5-1	TRBJ2-3	.	CASSLTGGLSTDTQYF	TGCGCCAGCAGCCTGACCGGGGGTCTGTCGACAGATACGCAGTATTTT
.	TRBV18	TRBJ2-1	TRBD2	CASSPRLAGGGNEQFF	TGTGCCAGCTCACCACGACTAGCGGGAGGTGGCAATGAGCAGTTCTTC
.	TRBV9	TRBJ2-3	TRBD2	CASSPLTSGWLDTQYF	TGTGCCAGCAGCCCCCTTACTAGCGGCTGGTTAGATACGCAGTATTTT
.	TRBV6-1	TRBJ2-2	.	CAGNTNTGELFF	TGTGCCGGAAACACGAACACCGGGGAGCTGTTTTTT
.	TRBV15	TRBJ1-2	TRBD1	CATSRGGTGGGLYGYTF	TGTGCCACCAGCAGAGGAGGTACAGGGGGCGGTCTCTATGGCTACACCTTC
few	TRBV5-1	TRBJ2-2	.	CASSADRNTGELFF	TGCGCCAGCAGCGCGGACAGGAACACCGGGGAGCTGTTTTTT
few	TRBV5-1	TRBJ2-6	.	CASSPAVGANVLTF	TGCGCCAGCAGCCCGGCAGTTGGGGCCAACGTCCTGACTTTC
few	TRBV12-5	TRBJ2-1	.	CASGLVQSANDEQFF	TGTGCTAGTGGTTTGGTACAGTCCGCCAACGATGAGCAGTTCTTC
.	TRBV5-1	TRBJ1-1	.	CASSLVVGTEAFF	TGCGCCAGCAGCTTGGTAGTCGGCACTGAAGCTTTCTTT
.	TRBV2	TRBJ1-2	.	CASYGGGLTMDGYTF	TGTGCCAGCTATGGGGGGGGATTAACGATGGATGGCTACACCTTC
.	TRBV5-1	TRBJ2-1	.	CASSLQGQPGNEQFF	TGCGCCAGCAGCTTGCAGGGGCAGCCAGGCAATGAGCAGTTCTTC
.	TRBV6-5	TRBJ1-2	.	CASRVDRNYGYTF	TGTGCCAGCAGGGTTGACAGGAACTATGGCTACACCTTC
.	TRBV5-1	TRBJ2-3	TRBD2	CASRLTSASTDTQYF	TGCGCCAGCAGGCTGACTAGCGCTAGCACAGATACGCAGTATTTT
once	TRBV10-3	TRBJ1-1	.	CAISASIVDTEAFF	TGTGCCATCAGTGCCAGTATTGTGGACACTGAAGCTTTCTTT
.	TRBV28	TRBJ2-7	.	CASSPSSVSSYEQYF	TGTGCCAGCAGTCCGTCCAGCGTTTCCTCCTACGAGCAGTACTTC
few	TRBV5-6	TRBJ2-1	TRBD2	CASSLSLRAGIAAEQFF	TGTGCCAGCAGCTTGTCCCTTCGAGCGGGAATAGCCGCTGAGCAGTTCTTC
.	TRBV10-2	TRBJ2-7	TRBD2	CASRIAGGGEQYF	TGCGCCAGCAGGATAGCGGGAGGGGGCGAGCAGTACTTC
few	TRBV20-1	TRBJ1-1	.	CSARGWKAFF	TGCAGTGCTAGGGGGTGGAAAGCTTTCTTT
.	TRBV9	TRBJ2-3	TRBD2	CASSVEASGGPTDTQYF	TGTGCCAGCAGCGTAGAAGCTAGCGGAGGCCCCACAGATACGCAGTATTTT
once	TRBV4-1	TRBJ1-2	.	CASSPMLQGGTGYTF	TGCGCCAGCAGCCCTATGCTTCAGGGTGGTACTGGCTACACCTTC
.	TRBV5-6	TRBJ1-5	.	CASSRGTGSYHQPQHF	TGTGCCAGCAGCCGCGGTACGGGGTCCTATCATCAGCCCCAGCATTTT
.	TRBV6-1	TRBJ2-7	.	CASSTGQTRDEQYF	TGTGCCAGCAGTACCGGACAGACTAGGGACGAGCAGTACTTC
many	TRBV7-8	TRBJ1-2	TRBD1	CASSTRTGPNYGYTF	TGTGCCAGCAGCACACGGACAGGACCCAACTATGGCTACACCTTC
.	TRBV2	TRBJ2-5	.	CASIQRRQETQYF	TGTGCCAGCATACAGAGACGCCAAGAGACCCAGTACTTC